What follows are 32 T cell receptor beta chains derived from one specimen sequenced in a study of blood T cell repertoires in COVID-19. The data were produced by immunoSEQ multiplex PCR, yet TCRdb's version contains in-frame clones alone and is incomplete. This table has 50,000 to 75,000 clones, approximately 78% appearing once. Sequenced: peripheral blood. The source is a man in his 60s with COVID-19, enrolled during active disease.

This clone showed up just once. The rearrangement joins TRBV5-1 to TRBJ2-1; a weak D match, TRBD2 (7 bases). This CDR3 contains 16 residues. CDR1 and CDR2 (germline): SGHRS, YFSETQ. V was clipped by 4 bases and J by 10 bases, with 24 bases between them. CDR3 coding DNA: TGCGCCAGCAGCCCCCTCGCGGGGGCAGGTTCGTGGGAGCAGTTCTTC. Translation: CASSPLAGAGSWEQFF.

The V call is TRBV5-5, the J call TRBJ2-5, with a weak D call TRBD1 (5 bases). V gave up 6 bases and J gave up 2 bases, with 23 bases separating them. Germline V gene lookup returns CDR1 SGHKS and CDR2 YYEKEE (reference sequence). This CDR3 is 17 amino acids long. DNA for the CDR3: TGTGCCAGCACCCCTCCTTTGAATATTCAGGGACAAGAGACCCAGTACTTC. Its protein is CASTPPLNIQGQETQYF.

This rearrangement joins TRBV7-9 to TRBJ2-2; 10 bases map to TRBD1. CDR1 is SEHNR, CDR2 FQNEAQ, per germline (reference sequence). This CDR3 is built from 15 residues. V lost 5 bases, J lost 7 bases, and 7 bases stayed unmatched. DNA for the CDR3: TGTGCCAGCAGCCCCAGACAGGGGGCGAGCGGGGAGCTGTTTTTT. Protein sequence: CASSPRQGASGELFF.

The rearrangement joins TRBV27 to TRBJ2-1; weak D call: TRBD2 (6 bases). This CDR3 is 15 amino acids long. Germline CDR1 and CDR2: MNHEY and SMNVEV (reference sequence). Trimming shortened V by 7 bases and J by 4 bases, and 17 bases separated the two germline ends. DNA for the CDR3: TGTGCCAGCACCTTGCTCGGGGGAGGTTACAATGAGCAGTTCTTC. It codes for CASTLLGGGYNEQFF.

The chain has TRBV4-1 and TRBJ2-1; 9 bases line up with TRBD2. CDR3 length: 13 residues. V shed 1 base, J shed 10 bases, and the junction held 2 bases outside the gene matches. Germline values: CDR1 MGHRA, CDR2 YSYEKL. The CDR3 loop is CASSQGTSGEQFF. DNA of the CDR3: TGCGCCAGCAGCCAAGGTACTAGCGGGGAGCAGTTCTTC.

The chain uses TRBV7-2 and TRBJ1-5; no clear D gene. The CDR3 is 15 residues long. V lost 4 bases and J lost 0, with 10 bases in between. CDR1 is SGHTA and CDR2 is FQGNSA in the germline V gene. The CDR3 reads CASSYRESSNQPQHF. CDR3 nucleotides: TGTGCCAGCAGCTATAGAGAAAGTAGCAATCAGCCCCAGCATTTT.

The rearrangement joins TRBV5-5 to TRBJ2-3; 8 bases are shared with TRBD1. The CDR3 is made up of 13 amino acids. Germline V gene sequence: CDR1 SGHKS, CDR2 YYEKEE (reference sequence). J gave up 4 bases and V 4 bases, and 2 bases lay outside the gene matches. Written as DNA, the CDR3 is TGTGCCAGCAGCCCGGACAGGGCAGATACGCAGTATTTT. It specifies CASSPDRADTQYF. The full variable domain, its missing parts supplied by reference TRBV5-5 and TRBJ2-3, is DAGVTQSPTHLIKTRGQQVTLRCSPISGHKSVSWYQQVLGQGPQFIFQYYEKEERGRGNFPDRFSARQFPNYSSELNVNALLLGDSALYLCASSPDRADTQYFGPGTRLTVL.

The chain joins TRBV10-2 to TRBJ2-7; the match to TRBD2 covers 10 bases. Losses at the gene ends were 4 bases for V and 4 bases for J; bases not matched to a gene: 4. Germline values: CDR1 WSHSY, CDR2 SAAADI. This CDR3 has 14 residues. CDR3 sequence: CASSGSGRRYEQYF. The CDR3, as DNA: TGCGCCAGCAGTGGTAGCGGGAGGAGGTACGAGCAGTACTTC.

The chain has TRBV2 and TRBJ1-2; TRBD1 agrees at 9 bases. CDR3 length equals 13 residues. The trim removed 5 bases at V and 4 bases at J, leaving 2 bases unmatched. The V gene's germline CDR1 is SNHLY and CDR2 FYNNEI. The chain's CDR3 is CASSPTGGYGYTF. DNA of the CDR3: TGTGCCAGCAGTCCGACAGGGGGCTATGGCTACACCTTC.

The V gene is TRBV5-4, the J gene TRBJ2-3; TRBD1 aligns across 9 bases. CDR3 length: 15 residues. Germline trimming cut 4 bases from V and 4 bases from J; bases unmatched to any gene: 7. The germline gives CDR1 SGHNT, CDR2 YYREEE (reference sequence). The CDR3 DNA sequence: TGTGCCAGCAGCAACCGGGACAGGGAGGCAGATACGCAGTATTTT. Translated, it gives CASSNRDREADTQYF. The full variable domain, rest sourced from reference TRBV5-4 and TRBJ2-3, is ETGVTQSPTHLIKTRGQQVTLRCSSQSGHNTVSWYQQALGQGPQFIFQYYREEENGRGNFPPRFSGLQFPNYSSELNVNALELDDSALYLCASSNRDREADTQYFGPGTRLTVL.

The chain combines TRBV7-9 with TRBJ2-5; tentatively, D is TRBD2 (5 bases). The CDR3 loop spans 13 amino acids. The germline gives CDR1 SEHNR, CDR2 FQNEAQ (reference sequence). The ends were cut back, 7 bases at V and 5 bases at J, with 14 bases in the middle. CDR3 nucleotides: TGTGCCAGCACCCTAACCCCGGGGGAGACCCAGTACTTC. It specifies CASTLTPGETQYF.

The chain has TRBV4-1 and TRBJ2-3; TRBD2 agrees at 7 bases. The CDR3 consists of 14 residues. Germline V lookup: CDR1 MGHRA, CDR2 YSYEKL. V lost 9 bases, J lost 2 bases, and 8 bases stayed unmatched. CDR3 amino acids: CASGRGGPTDTQYF. DNA for the CDR3: TGCGCCAGTGGAAGGGGAGGGCCCACAGATACGCAGTATTTT.

The J gene is TRBJ2-1, the V gene TRBV6-5; D uncertain. Germline V gene data show CDR1 as MNHEY and CDR2 as SVGAGI. Trimming left V 2 bases short and J 10 bases short, with 18 bases between. This CDR3 is built from 15 residues. CDR3 sequence reads: CASSYEELSQSEQFF. The CDR3 region has the DNA TGTGCCAGCAGTTACGAGGAGTTATCCCAATCAGAGCAGTTCTTC.

The chain recombines TRBV2 with TRBJ2-7; 9 bases agree with TRBD1. This CDR3 comprises 14 residues. The germline CDR1 and CDR2 sequences are SNHLY and FYNNEI. Trimming removed 7 bases from V and 6 bases from J; junction bases left unmatched: 10. This chain's CDR3 is CASIKDGTGIEQYF. The CDR3 bases are TGTGCCAGCATTAAGGACGGGACAGGGATCGAGCAGTACTTC.

This sequence joins TRBV3-1 (or the pseudogene TRBV3-2) and TRBJ1-1; the D gene is possibly TRBD1 (6 bases). Germline V CDR1 and CDR2: LGHDT, YNNKEL (reference sequence). The CDR3 covers 15 residues. The V end was cut by 3 bases, the J end by 4 bases, with 15 bases between. The CDR3 is CASSHGGRETTEAFF. CDR3 DNA sequence: TGTGCCAGCAGCCATGGGGGCAGGGAGACCACTGAAGCTTTCTTT.

The chain carries TRBV7-9 and TRBJ2-5; 8 positions agree with TRBD2. The CDR3 covers 16 residues. CDR1 and CDR2 (germline): SEHNR, FQNEAQ (reference sequence). Losses at the gene ends were 3 bases for V and 4 bases for J; bases not matched to a gene: 10. The CDR3 DNA reads TGTGCCAGCAGCTTTGCCGGGAGCGGGGGTGCAGAGACCCAGTACTTC. Residues: CASSFAGSGGAETQYF. Combining the CDR3 with reference TRBV7-9 and TRBJ2-5 gives the whole variable domain DTGVSQNPRHKITKRGQNVTFRCDPISEHNRLYWYRQTLGQGPEFLTYFQNEAQLEKSRLLSDRFSAERPKGSFSTLEIQRTEQGDSAMYLCASSFAGSGGAETQYFGPGTRLLVL.

This clone was counted between two and nine times. The V and J genes are TRBV28 and TRBJ1-5; 8 bases are a match to TRBD1. Germline V CDR1 and CDR2: MDHEN, SYDVKM. The CDR3 sequence is 16 residues long. J was trimmed by 6 bases and V by 7 bases; bases with no gene match: 14. The CDR3 nucleotides are TGTGCCAGCAAATTAGGGAGACAGGGGTTTGGTCAGCCCCAGCATTTT. Protein: CASKLGRQGFGQPQHF.

This clone came up a few times. The V call is TRBV9, the J call TRBJ2-7; D might be TRBD2 (5 bases). The V end lost 7 bases, the J end lost 7 bases, and 12 bases lay between the germline ends. Germline V lookup: CDR1 SGDLS, CDR2 YYNGEE. This CDR3 spans 11 amino acids. This CDR3 is CASSSSGEQYF. DNA for the CDR3: TGTGCCAGCTCGAGCTCGGGGGAGCAGTACTTC.

The chain has TRBV19 and TRBJ1-4; no reliable D call. The length of the CDR3 is 13 residues. The germline V and J ends were trimmed by 7 bases and 5 bases, with 11 bases remaining between them. The germline V gene encodes CDR1 LNHDA and CDR2 SQIVND (reference sequence). Here the CDR3 reads CASTTRLNEKLFF. The CDR3, as DNA: TGTGCCAGTACCACTAGGTTAAATGAAAAACTGTTTTTT.

The V call is TRBV11-2, the J call TRBJ2-5; TRBD2 matches at 9 bases. After removal of 1 base from V and 9 bases from J, the junction contained 6 bases not matched to a gene. The CDR3 has 14 residues. Germline lookup yields CDR1 SGHAT and CDR2 FQNNGV. The CDR3 bases are TGTGCCAGCAGCTTAGGCCTCCAGCGGGAGGCCCAGTACTTC. It yields the protein CASSLGLQREAQYF.

J is TRBJ2-7 and V is TRBV7-2; TRBD2 matches 8 bases. The CDR3 consists of 17 residues. V gave up 5 bases and J gave up 3 bases; unmatched junction bases: 15. Germline V CDR1 and CDR2: SGHTA, FQGNSA. Written as DNA, the CDR3 is TGTGCCAGCAGCCCACGTCGGACCGTGGCGGGAGGCTACGAGCAGTACTTC. Its translation: CASSPRRTVAGGYEQYF. Based on the CDR3 plus reference TRBV7-2 and TRBJ2-7, the full variable domain is GAGVSQSPSNKVTEKGKDVELRCDPISGHTALYWYRQSLGQGLEFLIYFQGNSAPDKSGLPSDRFSAERTGGSVSTLTIQRTQQEDSAVYLCASSPRRTVAGGYEQYFGPGTRLTVT.

The V call is TRBV11-2, the J call TRBJ1-2; 8 nucleotides agree with TRBD1. The CDR3 extends over 17 amino acids. V trimming: 5 bases; J trimming: 4 bases; junction bases outside the gene matches: 15. Germline V gene lookup returns CDR1 SGHAT and CDR2 FQNNGV. The CDR3 protein is CASSHSLGTGGTYGYTF. DNA for the CDR3: TGTGCCAGCAGCCACTCCCTAGGGACAGGAGGAACCTATGGCTACACCTTC.

The genes are TRBV3-1 (or the pseudogene TRBV3-2) and TRBJ1-5; no clear D gene. Between the trimmed V and J ends, which lost 3 bases and 4 bases, there was a span of 10 bases. In germline, CDR1 is LGHDT, CDR2 YNNKEL (reference sequence). The CDR3 is made up of 14 amino acids. The DNA of the CDR3 is TGTGCCAGCAGCCAGGGTCACAGAAATCAGCCCCAGCATTTT. Residues: CASSQGHRNQPQHF.

This sequence joins TRBV5-4 and TRBJ1-1; D not resolved. V was shortened by 3 bases and J by 0 bases, with 12 bases between the two germline ends. The CDR3 runs to 15 residues. In germline, CDR1 is SGHNT, CDR2 YYREEE (reference sequence). The CDR3 DNA follows: TGTGCCAGCAGCTCCCGGGTGGGTGTGAACACTGAAGCTTTCTTT. It translates to CASSSRVGVNTEAFF.

The V gene is TRBV6-2 or TRBV6-3, the J gene TRBJ1-1; a weak D match, TRBD1 (6 bases). Per the germline V gene, CDR1 is MNHEY and CDR2 is SVGEGT. V dropped 6 bases and J dropped 1 base, with 18 bases sitting between them. This CDR3 is built from 16 residues. CDR3 in DNA: TGTGCCAGCAGCCCGGACAGTTTAGCAGGGAACACTGAAGCTTTCTTT. As protein: CASSPDSLAGNTEAFF.

The rearrangement joins TRBV28 to TRBJ2-6; D uncertain. The CDR3 contains 13 residues. The V end lost 7 bases, the J end lost 2 bases, and 6 bases lay between the germline ends. The germline gives CDR1 MDHEN, CDR2 SYDVKM. The CDR3 DNA reads TGTGCCAGCAACGTAGCTGGGGCCAACGTCCTGACTTTC. It codes for CASNVAGANVLTF.

The rearrangement links TRBV23-1 to TRBJ2-5, with a possible D match to TRBD1 (5 bases). TRBV23-1 is designated an ORF whose function remains uncertain. This CDR3 contains 13 residues. Trimming stripped 4 bases from V and 0 bases from J, with 6 bases between. CDR3 DNA: TGCGCCAGCAGTCGGACAAACCAAGAGACCCAGTACTTC. It specifies CASSRTNQETQYF.

The chain combines TRBV9 with TRBJ2-2; no firm D call. V was clipped by 0 bases and J by 5 bases, with 14 bases between them. CDR1 and CDR2 (germline): SGDLS, YYNGEE. This CDR3 contains 16 residues. CDR3 sequence: CASSVALGQPTGELFF. DNA of the CDR3: TGTGCCAGCAGCGTAGCGCTAGGCCAGCCTACCGGGGAGCTGTTTTTT.

The chain joins TRBV7-2 to TRBJ2-3, with 11 bases lining up with TRBD2. CDR1 is SGHTA and CDR2 is FQGNSA in the germline V gene. V shed 5 bases and J 2 bases; nucleotides not matched to a gene: 9. The CDR3 is 17 residues long. Written as DNA, the CDR3 is TGTGCCAGCAGCATCCTAGCGGGAGGTGTGAACACAGATACGCAGTATTTT. Translating it yields CASSILAGGVNTDTQYF.

The chain is built from TRBV7-9 and TRBJ2-2, with a possible D match to TRBD2 (5 bases). V was pared by 1 base and J by 5 bases, with 8 bases between. CDR1 is SEHNR, CDR2 FQNEAQ, per germline (reference sequence). The CDR3 is made up of 14 amino acids. Here the CDR3 reads CASSLDWETGELFF. In DNA form, the CDR3 reads TGTGCCAGCAGCTTAGATTGGGAGACCGGGGAGCTGTTTTTT.

The chain joins TRBV27 to TRBJ1-6, with TRBD1 matching over 7 bases. After removal of 3 bases from V and 7 bases from J, the junction contained 3 bases not matched to a gene. Germline lookup yields CDR1 MNHEY and CDR2 SMNVEV (reference sequence). The CDR3 totals 14 residues. The CDR3 loop reads CASSLTGLNSPLHF. The CDR3 DNA sequence: TGTGCCAGCAGTTTGACAGGGCTAAATTCACCCCTCCACTTT.

The V gene is TRBV2, the J gene TRBJ1-6; tentatively, D is TRBD1 (5 bases). Germline V gives CDR1 SNHLY, CDR2 FYNNEI. This CDR3 has 13 residues. V dropped 0 bases and J dropped 11 bases, with 8 bases sitting between them. For the CDR3, the DNA is TGTGCCAGCAGTGAAGCCCCACAGGCACCCCTCCACTTT. Translation gives CASSEAPQAPLHF.